The 24 T cell receptor beta chains given below trace back to one sample, sequenced in a study of cytomegalovirus exposure and HLA in healthy donors. The PCR made use of 60 Vbeta and 13 Jbeta primers. The assay was immunoSEQ multiplex PCR, and TCRdb's table has in-frame clones only and misses some. The data hold approximately 180,000 clones, with roughly 87% observed a single time. Input material: PBMCs. These receptors came from a girl younger than two in good health and CMV-seronegative.

This clone was seen a handful of times. The rearrangement uses TRBV4-2 and TRBJ1-2, with unresolved D. The CDR3 totals 16 residues. V lost 0 bases, J lost 4 bases, and 15 bases lay in between. Germline loops: CDR1 LGHNA, CDR2 YNFKEQ. CDR3: CASSQDKASSVYGYTF. CDR3 sequence (DNA): TGTGCCAGCAGCCAAGATAAAGCCTCAAGCGTCTATGGCTACACCTTC.

This chain links TRBV5-6 with TRBJ2-1; D is unresolved. Germline V gene sequence: CDR1 SGHDT, CDR2 YYEEEE. The length of the CDR3 is 11 residues. V shed 0 bases and J shed 10 bases, with 5 bases lying between them. The CDR3 spells CASSLAREQFF. In nucleotides, the CDR3 is TGTGCCAGCAGCTTGGCCAGGGAGCAGTTCTTC.

The chain carries TRBV19 and TRBJ1-5; D is ambiguous. Between the trimmed V and J ends, which lost 5 bases and 3 bases, there was a span of 20 bases. CDR1 is LNHDA and CDR2 is SQIVND in the germline V gene (reference sequence). The CDR3 runs to 17 residues. The CDR3 bases are TGTGCCAGTAGTGATAGATTGAGGGCGCGAGTCAATCAGCCCCAGCATTTT. The encoded protein is CASSDRLRARVNQPQHF. The variable domain in full, with the rest retrieved from reference TRBV19 and TRBJ1-5, is DGGITQSPKYLFRKEGQNVTLSCEQNLNHDAMYWYRQDPGQGLRLIYYSQIVNDFQKGDIAEGYSVSREKKESFPLTVTSAQKNPTAFYLCASSDRLRARVNQPQHFGDGTRLSIL.

CDR3 protein: CASGLAQSGLAGGPFRTGELFF. CDR3 nucleotides: TGTGCTAGTGGTTTGGCACAATCGGGACTAGCGGGGGGGCCTTTTCGGACCGGGGAGCTGTTTTTT. The chain is built from TRBV12-5 and TRBJ2-2; 16 bases fit TRBD2. Germline CDR1 LGHNT, CDR2 FRNRAP. The CDR3 runs to 22 residues. After removal of 1 base from V and 5 bases from J, the junction contained 16 bases not matched to a gene.

The J gene is TRBJ2-1, the V gene TRBV5-1; 10 bases are shared with TRBD1. The V gene's germline CDR1 is SGHRS and CDR2 YFSETQ. Losses at the gene ends were 1 base for V and 5 bases for J; bases not matched to a gene: 15. This CDR3 is 19 amino acids long. The CDR3 nucleotides read TGCGCCAGCAGCTTGCGGGGACAGGGGATTTTTTCGGTGAACAATGAGCAGTTCTTC. This sequence encodes CASSLRGQGIFSVNNEQFF.

V is TRBV5-1 and J is TRBJ2-5; 15 positions match TRBD2. Trimming removed 4 bases from V and 0 bases from J; junction bases left unmatched: 4. CDR3 length: 17 residues. The germline CDR1 and CDR2 sequences are SGHRS and YFSETQ. This CDR3 is CASSKGLAGGYQETQYF. As DNA, the CDR3 is TGCGCCAGCAGCAAAGGACTAGCGGGGGGGTACCAAGAGACCCAGTACTTC. Full variable domain (rest looked up from reference TRBV5-1 and TRBJ2-5): KAGVTQTPRYLIKTRGQQVTLSCSPISGHRSVSWYQQTPGQGLQFLFEYFSETQRNKGNFPGRFSGRQFSNSRSEMNVSTLELGDSALYLCASSKGLAGGYQETQYFGPGTRLLVL.

The sample holds a few counts of this clone. The chain is built from TRBV9 and TRBJ2-1; 10 nucleotides align to TRBD2. The V gene's germline CDR1 is SGDLS and CDR2 YYNGEE. The CDR3 extends over 15 amino acids. The trim removed 4 bases at V and 1 base at J, leaving 2 bases unmatched. CDR3 protein: CASSFSGGSYNEQFF. CDR3 DNA sequence: TGTGCCAGCAGCTTTAGCGGGGGGTCCTACAATGAGCAGTTCTTC.

The chain recombines TRBV6-5 with TRBJ2-7; D unclear. CDR1 MNHEY and CDR2 SVGAGI come from the germline V gene. This CDR3 has 10 amino acids. Trimming took 8 bases from V and 5 from J, leaving 7 bases between them. CDR3 amino acids: CASRVHEQYF. The CDR3 nucleotides are TGTGCCAGCCGCGTCCACGAGCAGTACTTC.

This sequence joins TRBV30 and TRBJ1-1; no clear D. The V end was cut by 2 bases, the J end by 6 bases, with 13 bases between. The CDR3 is 13 residues long. Germline-derived CDR1 and CDR2 are GTSNPN and SVGIG (reference sequence). The CDR3 loop reads CAWSTGLKAEAFF. Here the CDR3 DNA reads TGTGCCTGGAGTACCGGGTTGAAGGCTGAAGCTTTCTTT.

The V and J genes are TRBV29-1 and TRBJ2-5, with TRBD1 identical over 9 bases. The CDR3 is made up of 16 amino acids. Per germline, CDR1 SQVTM and CDR2 ANQGSEA. V dropped 2 bases and J dropped 3; count of bases not matched to a gene: 10. CDR3 sequence: CSVESLGDRDKETQYF. CDR3 sequence (DNA): TGCAGCGTTGAATCTTTAGGGGACAGGGACAAAGAGACCCAGTACTTC.

The J gene is TRBJ1-3, the V gene TRBV4-1; D ambiguous. V lost 3 bases, J lost 3 bases, and 15 bases lay in between. CDR3 length equals 16 residues. Germline CDR1 MGHRA, CDR2 YSYEKL. The CDR3: CASSHPGIRVGNTIYF. The CDR3 region has the DNA TGCGCCAGCAGCCATCCCGGGATCCGGGTTGGAAACACCATATATTTT.

This rearrangement joins TRBV5-1 to TRBJ2-1; 10 nucleotides agree with TRBD1. The trim removed 1 base at V and 4 bases at J, leaving 8 bases unmatched. CDR3 length: 17 residues. The V gene's germline CDR1 is SGHRS and CDR2 YFSETQ. CDR3 in amino acids: CASSLFSGQGGYNEQFF. The CDR3, as DNA: TGCGCCAGCAGCTTGTTTTCCGGACAGGGGGGATACAATGAGCAGTTCTTC.

The V gene is TRBV28, the J gene TRBJ2-7; possible D gene TRBD1, 5 bases. V gave up 6 bases and J gave up 0 bases, with 12 bases separating them. The CDR3 length is 14 residues. Germline CDR1 and CDR2: MDHEN and SYDVKM. This CDR3 is CASSSSDTSYEQYF. Written as DNA, the CDR3 is TGTGCCAGCAGCTCATCGGACACCTCCTACGAGCAGTACTTC.

This rearrangement joins TRBV4-1 to TRBJ2-7; 7 nucleotides line up with TRBD1. After removal of 4 bases from V and 7 bases from J, the junction contained 16 bases not matched to a gene. Looked up from germline, CDR1 is MGHRA and CDR2 is YSYEKL. CDR3 size: 16 residues. The CDR3 loop reads CASSRRTGDLRGEQYF. CDR3 bases: TGCGCCAGCAGCCGACGGACAGGCGACCTCCGCGGGGAGCAGTACTTC.

The V and J genes are TRBV27 and TRBJ1-2, with D perhaps matching TRBD1 (5 bases). Germline CDR1 MNHEY, CDR2 SMNVEV (reference sequence). This CDR3 is 16 amino acids long. Trimming left V 4 bases short and J 0 bases short, with 15 bases between. The chain's CDR3 is CASSSQGARSNYGYTF. The CDR3 nucleotides read TGTGCCAGCAGTTCCCAGGGCGCGAGGTCTAACTATGGCTACACCTTC.

This chain uses TRBV4-2 with TRBJ1-1; possible D gene TRBD1, 6 bases. Germline lookup yields CDR1 LGHNA and CDR2 YNFKEQ. This CDR3 contains 15 residues. The V and J ends lost 4 bases and 3 bases respectively, with 15 bases between them. The CDR3 DNA reads TGTGCCAGCAGCCCCAATCGGGGGGCGGACACTGAAGCTTTCTTT. Translating it yields CASSPNRGADTEAFF.

The chain uses TRBV10-3 and TRBJ2-3, with 8 bases identical to TRBD2. V trimming: 7 bases; J trimming: 4 bases; junction bases outside the gene matches: 7. Germline loops: CDR1 ENHRY, CDR2 SYGVKD. This CDR3 contains 14 residues. In DNA form, the CDR3 reads TGTGCCATCACGAACGGGGGGGCCCCAGATACGCAGTATTTT. This encodes CAITNGGAPDTQYF.

The V call is TRBV5-1, the J call TRBJ1-6; maybe TRBD1 (5 bases). V shed 4 bases and J shed 9 bases, with 11 bases lying between them. The germline gives CDR1 SGHRS, CDR2 YFSETQ. The CDR3 loop spans 13 amino acids. CDR3 bases: TGCGCCAGCAGCCCGGACATCGGTTCACCCCTCCACTTT. It codes for CASSPDIGSPLHF. Together with reference TRBV5-1 and TRBJ1-6, the CDR3 gives the full variable domain: KAGVTQTPRYLIKTRGQQVTLSCSPISGHRSVSWYQQTPGQGLQFLFEYFSETQRNKGNFPGRFSGRQFSNSRSEMNVSTLELGDSALYLCASSPDIGSPLHFGNGTRLTVT.

The CDR3 DNA sequence: TGTGCCAGCAGCCCAACTAGGTTGGCCTACGAGCAGTACTTC. The encoded protein is CASSPTRLAYEQYF. The genes are TRBV7-2 and TRBJ2-7, with a possible D match to TRBD2 (5 bases). Trimming left V 5 bases short and J 2 bases short, with 13 bases between. Germline values: CDR1 SGHTA, CDR2 FQGNSA. The CDR3 runs to 14 residues.

DNA of the CDR3: TGTGCCTGGAGTGTGCTGACCAACAGGGATACCAAAAACATTCAGTACTTC. Translated: CAWSVLTNRDTKNIQYF. V usage is TRBV30 and J usage is TRBJ2-4; perhaps TRBD1 as D (6 bases). This CDR3 has 17 residues. Germline CDR1 GTSNPN, CDR2 SVGIG (reference sequence). Trimming left V 0 bases short and J 2 bases short, with 17 bases between.

The chain has TRBV19 and TRBJ2-3; D is possibly TRBD1 (5 bases). This CDR3 is 14 amino acids long. Trimming shortened V by 7 bases and J by 0 bases, and 11 bases separated the two germline ends. Germline CDR1 is LNHDA and CDR2 is SQIVND (reference sequence). CDR3 sequence: CASKGEPSTDTQYF. CDR3 DNA: TGTGCCAGTAAAGGGGAACCTAGCACAGATACGCAGTATTTT.

The V call is TRBV19, the J call TRBJ1-2, with unresolved D. This CDR3 spans 17 amino acids. Germline V lookup: CDR1 LNHDA, CDR2 SQIVND (reference sequence). Trimming cost V 4 bases and J 6 bases, with 24 bases left between them. This CDR3 is CASSTNPGEGIDNGYTF. CDR3 bases: TGTGCCAGTAGTACAAACCCCGGCGAGGGCATTGACAATGGCTACACCTTC.

This clone was recorded only once. The chain links TRBV2 to TRBJ1-1; 10 bases map to TRBD1. V shed 6 bases and J 3 bases; nucleotides not matched to a gene: 7. From germline, CDR1 is SNHLY and CDR2 FYNNEI. The CDR3 length is 15 residues. CDR3 protein: CASRWDRGGDTEAFF. CDR3 DNA: TGTGCCAGCAGGTGGGACAGGGGTGGGGACACTGAAGCTTTCTTT.

This clone was found a few times. The chain employs TRBV18 and TRBJ2-7; 10 bases match TRBD1. J gave up 3 bases and V 1 base, and 6 bases lay outside the gene matches. The CDR3 is 16 residues long. Germline CDR1 and CDR2: KGHSH and LQKENI. The DNA of the CDR3 is TGTGCCAGCTCACCACTGGGGACAGGGGACCTCTACGAGCAGTACTTC. Translating it yields CASSPLGTGDLYEQYF.